The entry below gives a single T cell receptor (beta chain) sequence along with its context. Antigen unknown. This entry belongs to a study of beta chain features in type 1 diabetes. Study-wide results and caveats: Equally in patients and controls, shorter templates might have been favored by PCR. The naive, central memory and Treg TCRB repertoires showed an apparent similarity that was greater among patients than among healthy donors.

cDNA synthesis used the whole RNA isolate, giving expressed TCRB sequences. Sequencing was performed with immunoSEQ multiplex PCR; in TCRdb, only in-frame clones are kept and a portion is missing. The repertoire consists of about 360,000 clones, with around 12% occurring once and the leading ten covering approximately 0.015%. CD45RO/CCR7/CD25/CD127/CD95/CD27 sorting isolated CD4+ naive, central memory, regulatory and stem cell-like memory cells. V shed 3 bases, J shed 0 bases, and the junction held 7 bases outside the gene matches. This CDR3 is 18 amino acids long. Germline V CDR1 and CDR2: SQVTM, ANQGSEA.

The source is a young man in good health. The sequenced material came from naive CD4+ T cells from blood. The chain joins TRBV29-1 to TRBJ2-3, with TRBD2 matching over 15 bases. The CDR3, as DNA: TGCAGCGTTGAGGGGACTAGCGGGGGGCCCCGAAGCACAGATACGCAGTATTTT. It specifies CSVEGTSGGPRSTDTQYF.